This passage covers 11 T cell receptor beta chains from one sample sequenced in a study of blood T cell repertoires in COVID-19. Assay used: immunoSEQ multiplex PCR; TCRdb lists only in-frame clones, some missing. The sample carries under 200,000 clones, 85% to 90% recorded once. The sequenced material came from peripheral blood. These receptors were collected from a man aged 35 to 55 with active or convalescent COVID-19.

This clone was seen a single time. The genes are TRBV19 and TRBJ2-7; TRBD1 matches 9 bases. This CDR3 is 14 amino acids long. The junction had 6 bases not matched to a gene; V was cut back by 3 bases and J by 6 bases. Germline CDR1 and CDR2: LNHDA and SQIVND (reference sequence). CDR3 sequence: CASSMWTGDPEQYF. Here the CDR3 DNA reads TGTGCCAGTAGTATGTGGACAGGGGACCCCGAGCAGTACTTC.

The CDR3 here is CASSQRGLSQYF. In DNA, the CDR3 is TGTGCCAGCAGCCAAAGGGGCCTTTCCCAGTACTTC. J is TRBJ2-7 and V is TRBV3-1 (or the pseudogene TRBV3-2), with a weak D call TRBD1 (5 bases). Germline V gives CDR1 LGHDT, CDR2 YNNKEL (reference sequence). V was shortened by 2 bases and J by 10 bases, with 12 bases between the two germline ends. There are 12 residues in the CDR3.

The DNA of the CDR3 is TGTGCCAGCAGCGTAGCAGCGCAGAGCACAGATACGCAGTATTTT. Its translation: CASSVAAQSTDTQYF. The chain employs TRBV9 and TRBJ2-3; D gene unclear. Per germline, CDR1 SGDLS and CDR2 YYNGEE. The CDR3 length is 15 residues. V shed 0 bases and J shed 0 bases, with 8 bases lying between them.

The CDR3 DNA reads as TGCGCCAGCAGGTCCCAGGAGGGTAACTATGGCTACACCTTC. It encodes CASRSQEGNYGYTF. This chain links TRBV5-1 with TRBJ1-2; D is undetermined. V was clipped by 5 bases and J by 1 base, with 12 bases between them. CDR3 size: 14 residues. In germline, CDR1 is SGHRS, CDR2 YFSETQ.

The chain uses TRBV19 and TRBJ1-1, with TRBD1 matching 7 bases. J was trimmed by 4 bases and V by 3 bases; bases with no gene match: 2. Germline V gene data show CDR1 as LNHDA and CDR2 as SQIVND (reference sequence). The CDR3 spans 13 residues. The CDR3 DNA follows: TGTGCCAGTAGTATGACAGGGAGCACTGAAGCTTTCTTT. This codes for CASSMTGSTEAFF.

This sequence joins TRBV19 and TRBJ1-2; 10 bases map to TRBD1. V was clipped by 5 bases and J by 8 bases; unmatched bases: 8. Germline CDR1 is LNHDA and CDR2 is SQIVND (reference sequence). The CDR3 runs 14 residues. The DNA of the CDR3 is TGTGCCAGTAGTGCCGGGACAGGGGAGAGCGGCTACACCTTC. This sequence encodes CASSAGTGESGYTF.

This sequence joins TRBV19 and TRBJ1-2, with no clear D. V was pared by 7 bases and J by 6 bases, with 9 bases between. CDR3 size: 11 residues. Looked up from germline, CDR1 is LNHDA and CDR2 is SQIVND (reference sequence). The CDR3 reads CASTWYNGYTF. The CDR3 DNA follows: TGTGCCAGTACATGGTACAATGGCTACACCTTC.

The chain couples TRBV24-1 to TRBJ2-3; 7 nucleotides match TRBD1. CDR3 length: 15 amino acids. Unmatched junction bases numbered 5, after V lost 4 bases and J lost 2 bases. CDR1 and CDR2 from the germline V gene are KGHDR and SFDVKD. The CDR3 loop is CATSEGDRYTDTQYF. CDR3 in DNA: TGTGCCACCAGTGAGGGGGACAGATACACAGATACGCAGTATTTT.

The chain uses TRBV12-3 or TRBV12-4 and TRBJ2-7; D possibly corresponds to TRBD1 (6 bases). The CDR3 covers 12 residues. Trimming cost V 7 bases and J 5 bases, with 12 bases left between them. The CDR3 DNA is TGTGCCAGCACTAAATACAGGGACGAGCAGTACTTC. Translating it yields CASTKYRDEQYF.

The chain carries TRBV2 and TRBJ1-1; weak D call: TRBD1 (5 bases). V lost 8 bases, J lost 0 bases, and 16 bases lay in between. Germline V gene lookup returns CDR1 SNHLY and CDR2 FYNNEI. This CDR3 comprises 15 residues. CDR3: CASVRQGLMNTEAFF. In nucleotides, the CDR3 is TGTGCCAGCGTTAGGCAGGGACTAATGAACACTGAAGCTTTCTTT.

This chain joins TRBV29-1 and TRBJ1-1; D remains ambiguous. Germline assignment: CDR1 SQVTM and CDR2 ANQGSEA. The CDR3 runs 14 residues. The V gene lost 4 bases and the J gene lost 6 bases, with 18 bases spanning the gap. In DNA, the CDR3 is TGCAGCGTTGGGCGGCCCGGGGAATTCCCTGAAGCTTTCTTT. Its translation is CSVGRPGEFPEAFF.